Listed below are T cell receptor beta chains from one sample, sequenced in a study of CD4 T cells in relation to SARS-CoV-2 and coronaviruses. No antigen is known for these receptors. The data were produced by immunoSEQ multiplex PCR, yet TCRdb's version contains in-frame clones alone and is incomplete. The sample records about 23,000 clones, 73% being singletons. Sequenced sample: CD4+ T cells from PBMCs, cultured in vitro. The receptors stem from a human donor in good health. CDR3s include the opening cysteine and the closing phenylalanine or tryptophan. A D gene is named only where the DNA matches it firmly. Clone size is stated in some rows and not others, as once, few, many or a class when expanded.

d_gene	v_gene	j_gene	abundance	CDR3nt	CDR3aa
NA	TRBV5-1	TRBJ2-7	medium-sized	TGCGCCAGCAGCTGGCTAGGGATTCTCTACGAGCAGTACTTC	CASSWLGILYEQYF
NA	TRBV21-1	TRBJ1-3	NA	TGTGCCAGCAGCAACGTAGGGGGCGCGGGGCCGAGCTCTGGAAACACCATATATTTT	CASSNVGGAGPSSGNTIYF
NA	TRBV3-1/TRBV3-2	TRBJ1-1	few	TGTGCCAGCAGGCCCGGGGCGCAGAACACTGAAGCTTTCTTT	CASRPGAQNTEAFF
NA	TRBV3-1/TRBV3-2	TRBJ2-7	NA	TGTGCCAGCAGCCACGTTACCTCCTACGAGCAGTACTTC	CASSHVTSYEQYF
NA	TRBV27	TRBJ2-1	NA	TGTGCCAGCAGTTGGTTCCCCTACAATGAGCAGTTCTTC	CASSWFPYNEQFF
TRBD2	TRBV3-1/TRBV3-2	TRBJ2-6	NA	TGTGCCTCGCGGGGCGGGAGCCATGGGGCCAACGTCCTGACTTTC	CASRGGSHGANVLTF
NA	TRBV18	TRBJ1-3	NA	TGTGCCAGCTCACCAGGACAGTCTGGAAACACCATATATTTT	CASSPGQSGNTIYF
TRBD2	TRBV4-1	TRBJ2-1	NA	TGCGCCAGCAGCCAAGTTGTGGCGCGGGAGAACTACAATGAGCAGTTCTTC	CASSQVVARENYNEQFF
NA	TRBV7-7	TRBJ2-1	NA	TGTGCCAGCAGCTTAGCTCCCCAGAGACCCTACAATGAGCAGTTCTTC	CASSLAPQRPYNEQFF
TRBD1	TRBV7-8	TRBJ1-1	NA	TGTGCCAGCGCAATCAGGGGGCGGGACACTGAAGCTTTCTTT	CASAIRGRDTEAFF
TRBD2	TRBV5-1	TRBJ2-1	NA	TGCGCCAGCAGAACCCGACTAGCGGGGATATACAATGAGCAGTTCTTC	CASRTRLAGIYNEQFF
TRBD1	TRBV2	TRBJ1-6	NA	TGTGCCAGCAGAACGGACAGGAATAATTCACCCCTCCACTTT	CASRTDRNNSPLHF
TRBD2	TRBV24-1	TRBJ2-1	NA	TGTGCCACCAGAGCCGGGACTACAAATGAGCAGTTCTTC	CATRAGTTNEQFF
NA	TRBV28	TRBJ1-1	NA	TGTGCCAGCGGCGAGCCTCGACAGTCGAACACTGAAGCTTTCTTT	CASGEPRQSNTEAFF
NA	TRBV30	TRBJ1-1	NA	TGTGCCTGGAGAGGTGACGGACGAAGGGCTTTCTTT	CAWRGDGRRAFF
TRBD1	TRBV25-1	TRBJ1-1	NA	TGTGCCAGCGGGTGGGGGACAGGGGGGTCACACACTGAAGCTTTCTTT	CASGWGTGGSHTEAFF
TRBD2	TRBV10-1	TRBJ2-5	NA	TGCGCCAGCAGTGAGGCGACTAGCGGAGATTTCCAAGAGACCCAGTACTTC	CASSEATSGDFQETQYF
NA	TRBV11-3	TRBJ2-2	NA	TGTGCCAGCAGCATAAACAGGGTCCACGGGGAGCTGTTTTTT	CASSINRVHGELFF
NA	TRBV7-2	TRBJ2-1	NA	TGTGCCAGCAGCTTAACCGGGAGTTCCTACAATGAGCAGTTCTTC	CASSLTGSSYNEQFF
TRBD1	TRBV28	TRBJ2-7	NA	TGTGCCAGCCACAATCAACCGGGACAGGGATCCTACGAGCAGTACTTC	CASHNQPGQGSYEQYF
NA	TRBV29-1	TRBJ2-2	NA	TGCAGTGCCCGGGGATCCGGGGAGCTGTTTTTT	CSARGSGELFF
NA	TRBV30	TRBJ1-4	medium-sized	TGTGCCTGGGCGGCGCGGGAAAAACTGTTTTTT	CAWAAREKLFF
NA	TRBV5-6	TRBJ2-5	NA	TGTGCCAGCAGCTTGAGAGGGGGAGCAGGAGAAGAGACCCAGTACTTC	CASSLRGGAGEETQYF
TRBD1	TRBV5-4	TRBJ1-2	NA	TGTGCCAGCAGCACAGGGGGCGCTTACATTGGGTATGGCTACACCTTC	CASSTGGAYIGYGYTF
NA	TRBV7-8	TRBJ1-5	NA	TGTGCCAGCAGCCCGAGTGGGCAGCCCCAGCATTTT	CASSPSGQPQHF
TRBD2	TRBV3-1/TRBV3-2	TRBJ2-2	NA	TGTGCCAGCAGTCCCCGGGCCCTAGCGGGAACCGGGGAGCTGTTTTTT	CASSPRALAGTGELFF
TRBD1	TRBV10-3	TRBJ1-1	NA	TGTGCCACCTCGACAGGGGGCCTCACTGAAGCTTTCTTT	CATSTGGLTEAFF
TRBD1	TRBV3-1/TRBV3-2	TRBJ1-6	NA	TGTGCCAGCAGCCAAGGACAGGGGGCTAATTCACCCCTCCACTTT	CASSQGQGANSPLHF